This T cell receptor beta chain is from a study of blood T cell repertoires in COVID-19. In the study overall: COVID-19 samples, acute and convalescent, were from the United States, Italy and Spain.

As handled by the study authors: Reference gene primers were amplified, and this amplification served to estimate nucleated cell counts. Profiled with immunoSEQ multiplex PCR; TCRdb holds only in-frame clones, not every one. For V, J and clone size, that table is used; D and trimming come from the DNA. In the table there are about 200,000 clones, 70% to 90% of which are singletons. The CDR3 runs to 14 residues. Germline V gives CDR1 KGHSH, CDR2 LQKENI. J gave up 6 bases and V 3 bases, and 6 bases lay outside the gene matches. The rearrangement joins TRBV18 to TRBJ1-1, with TRBD1 identical over 8 bases. The source of this sequence is a woman aged 35 to 49 who had recovered from COVID-19. The sequencing sample was made of peripheral blood. CDR3 sequence (DNA): TGTGCCAGCTCACCCGGACAGGGAGGGTCTGAAGCTTTCTTT. Its protein product is CASSPGQGGSEAFF.